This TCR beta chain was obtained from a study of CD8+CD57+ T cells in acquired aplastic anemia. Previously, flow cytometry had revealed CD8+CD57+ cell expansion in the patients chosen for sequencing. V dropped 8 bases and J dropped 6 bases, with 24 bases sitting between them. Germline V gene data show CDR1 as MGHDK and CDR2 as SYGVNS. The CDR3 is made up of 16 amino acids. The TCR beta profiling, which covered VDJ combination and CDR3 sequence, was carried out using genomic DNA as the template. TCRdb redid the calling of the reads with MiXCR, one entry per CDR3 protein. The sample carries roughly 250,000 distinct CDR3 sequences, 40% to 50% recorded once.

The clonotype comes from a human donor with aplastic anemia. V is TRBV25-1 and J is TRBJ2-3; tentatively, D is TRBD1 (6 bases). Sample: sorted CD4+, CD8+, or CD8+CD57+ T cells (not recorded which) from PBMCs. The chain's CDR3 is CASSLFFRLRGDTQYF. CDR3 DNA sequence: TGTGCCAGCTCACTCTTTTTTCGTCTGAGGGGGGATACGCAGTATTTT.